The sequence of this TCR beta chain was determined in a study of molecular identifiers for immune sequencing clone quantification. For naive CD8 T cells, sorting used the CD8+CD4-CCR7+CD45RA+ phenotype. Study-wide results and limits: In naive cells, under 1% of molecules belonged to clones above 20 RNA copies, against over 99% in effector cells.

This clonotype was picked up many times. Its antigen is unknown. Using its own MiXCR run on the PCR reads, TCRdb lists one record per CDR3 protein. Seen here are about 640,000 distinct CDR3 sequences, roughly 21% observed once, and the top ten hold roughly 0.83%. The germline gives CDR1 DFQATT, CDR2 SNEGSKA (reference sequence). The V and J ends lost 5 bases and 1 base, in that order; junction bases with no gene match: 3. The CDR3 runs 14 residues. Sequenced: naive CD8+ T cells from blood, with Jurkat cell RNA spiked in. Subset here: FACS-sorted CD8+CD4-CCR7+CD45RA+ naive T cells. The chain recombines TRBV20-1 with TRBJ2-2; 8 bases map to TRBD1. The TCR originated in a human donor in good health. Some libraries in this study had Jurkat cell RNA spiked in. DNA of the CDR3: TGCAGTGCTCGACAGGGGATGAACACCGGGGAGCTGTTTTTT. It codes for CSARQGMNTGELFF.